This entry lists 5 T cell receptor beta chains sequenced from one sample in a study of identical twins. MiXCR was run by TCRdb on the 5' RACE reads, yielding one entry per CDR3 protein. The profile shows about 1.7 million distinct CDR3 sequences, about 31% of them singletons. Sequenced input: cord blood. The receptors shown here come from a newborn girl in good health.

This clonotype was recorded a few times. V is TRBV6-5 and J is TRBJ1-5, with 7 positions matching TRBD1. V shed 0 bases, J shed 1 base, and the junction held 9 bases outside the gene matches. The CDR3 has 18 residues. Germline-derived CDR1 and CDR2 are MNHEY and SVGAGI. The DNA for the CDR3 is TGTGCCAGCAGTTACTCCTTTATAGGGGGCCAGAGCAATCAGCCCCAGCATTTT. This translates into CASSYSFIGGQSNQPQHF.

This chain joins TRBV7-8 and TRBJ2-1, with 8 bases lining up with TRBD2. CDR1 and CDR2 (germline): SGHVS, FQNEAQ. The length of the CDR3 is 17 residues. The V segment lost 5 bases and the J segment 6 bases; nucleotides outside the gene matches: 15. The CDR3 nucleotides read TGTGCCAGCAGCCAGAAATGGGTCGGGAGGGGTTCCAATGAGCAGTTCTTC. Encoded protein: CASSQKWVGRGSNEQFF.

Only a few counts were recorded for this clonotype. The chain links TRBV20-1 to TRBJ2-7; 9 bases align to TRBD2. Germline V gives CDR1 DFQATT, CDR2 SNEGSKA (reference sequence). V was pared by 4 bases and J by 10 bases, with 5 bases of the junction left unmatched. The CDR3 extends over 11 amino acids. The CDR3 here is CSAITAGGQYF. DNA of the CDR3: TGCAGTGCTATAACAGCGGGGGGCCAGTACTTC.

Comment on this clonotype: One end of the junction does not line up with germline, which may come from a read error. This chain connects TRBV9 to TRBJ2-7; 9 nucleotides line up with TRBD2. There are 15 residues in the CDR3. Germline V gene sequence: CDR1 SGDLS, CDR2 YYNGEE. CDR3 bases: TGTGCCAGCGGCGTAGGCCAGCGGGGGGCCTACGAGCAGTACTTC. It yields the protein CASGVGQRGAYEQYF.

Only a few counts were recorded for this clonotype. The chain uses TRBV13 and TRBJ2-1; 9 bases fit TRBD2. In germline, CDR1 is PRHDT, CDR2 FYEKMQ (reference sequence). The CDR3 sequence is 16 residues long. V trimming: 3 bases; J trimming: 7 bases; junction bases outside the gene matches: 10. The CDR3, as DNA: TGTGCCAGCAGCTTGCGGGAGGGGGGAGTGAGAAATGAGCAGTTCTTC. Amino acid sequence: CASSLREGGVRNEQFF.